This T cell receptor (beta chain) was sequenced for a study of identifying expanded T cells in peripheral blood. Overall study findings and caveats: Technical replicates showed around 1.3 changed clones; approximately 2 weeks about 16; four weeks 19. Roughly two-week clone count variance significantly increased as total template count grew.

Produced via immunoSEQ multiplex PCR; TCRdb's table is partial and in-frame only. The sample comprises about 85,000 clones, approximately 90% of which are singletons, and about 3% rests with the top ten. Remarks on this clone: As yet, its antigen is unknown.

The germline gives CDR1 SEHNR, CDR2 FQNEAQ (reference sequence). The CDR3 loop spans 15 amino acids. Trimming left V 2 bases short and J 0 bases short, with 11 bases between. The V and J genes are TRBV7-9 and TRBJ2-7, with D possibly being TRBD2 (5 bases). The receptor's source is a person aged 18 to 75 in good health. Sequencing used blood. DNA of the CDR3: TGTGCCAGCAGCTTAACGAGAGGGAGCTCCTACGAGCAGTACTTC. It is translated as CASSLTRGSSYEQYF.